Presented here are 27 T cell receptor beta chains from one specimen sequenced in a study of blood T cell repertoires in COVID-19. Profiling relied on immunoSEQ multiplex PCR, and the TCRdb table lists in-frame clones only, not all of them. The table lists nearly 95,000 clones, roughly nine tenths of them singletons. Material: peripheral blood. Source of these receptors: a human donor with active COVID-19. The donor label of this sample is uncertain.

V and J are TRBV4-2 and TRBJ2-3; 10 nucleotides match TRBD2. Trimming cost V 0 bases and J 4 bases; bases outside gene matches: 4. The CDR3 runs to 16 residues. CDR1 is LGHNA, CDR2 YNFKEQ, per germline. CDR3 in amino acids: CASSQELAGRADTQYF. The CDR3 region has the DNA TGTGCCAGCAGCCAAGAACTAGCGGGGAGGGCAGATACGCAGTATTTT.

The chain couples TRBV5-8 to TRBJ1-5; a possible D gene is TRBD1 (5 bases). Germline CDR1 SGHTS, CDR2 YDEGEE. The CDR3 totals 16 residues. V was shortened by 0 bases and J by 0 bases, with 10 bases between the two germline ends. The CDR3: CASSLGQRISNQPQHF. The CDR3 DNA reads as TGTGCCAGCAGCTTGGGACAGAGGATTAGCAATCAGCCCCAGCATTTT.

This rearrangement joins TRBV12-3 or TRBV12-4 to TRBJ2-1; tentative D call: TRBD2 (6 bases). The CDR3 length is 13 residues. V lost 8 bases, J lost 3 bases, and 11 bases lay in between. DNA for the CDR3: TGTGCCAGCTTACCGGGACTCTACAATGAGCAGTTCTTC. Its translation is CASLPGLYNEQFF.

This clone has just one count. The chain carries TRBV18 and TRBJ1-3; possibly TRBD1 for D (5 bases). V lost 1 base to trimming and J lost 0 bases, with 13 bases between them. Germline V CDR1 and CDR2: KGHSH, LQKENI. This CDR3 has 17 amino acids. CDR3 nucleotide sequence: TGTGCCAGCTCACCACTCCCTCGGCAGGGCTCTGGAAACACCATATATTTT. Translated: CASSPLPRQGSGNTIYF.

The chain uses TRBV7-8 and TRBJ1-5; maybe TRBD1 (6 bases). The ends were cut back, 4 bases at V and 5 bases at J, with 21 bases in the middle. CDR1 is SGHVS and CDR2 is FQNEAQ in the germline V gene. The CDR3 consists of 17 residues. CDR3 protein: CASSSRIRTDFYQPQHF. The CDR3 region has the DNA TGTGCCAGCAGCTCAAGAATACGGACAGACTTTTATCAGCCCCAGCATTTT.

DNA for the CDR3: TGTGCCAGCAGCAAAGGGGTTATCGGAGCCTTAAAGGGGTATAGCAATCAGCCCCAGCATTTT. Amino acids: CASSKGVIGALKGYSNQPQHF. V and J are TRBV21-1 and TRBJ1-5; the D call of TRBD1 is as the table states it, not checked on the DNA. TRBV21-1 is marked as a pseudogene. This CDR3 region has 21 residues.

The rearrangement links TRBV21-1 to TRBJ2-7; TRBD2 is the table's D call and was not checked against the DNA. TRBV21-1 is a documented pseudogene. The CDR3 length is 14 residues. The CDR3 nucleotides are TGTGCCAGCAGCAAAGGTCGGGAATTACGGGAGCAGTACTTC. Protein product: CASSKGRELREQYF.

This clone was counted once. This chain uses TRBV19 with TRBJ2-3; 12 bases map to TRBD2. The CDR3 is 17 amino acids. CDR1 is LNHDA, CDR2 SQIVND, per germline (reference sequence). V trimming: 7 bases; J trimming: 1 base; junction bases outside the gene matches: 9. Here the CDR3 reads CASNIHRLAGGTDTQYF. CDR3 DNA: TGTGCCAGTAACATACACCGACTAGCGGGGGGCACAGATACGCAGTATTTT. The full variable domain, with the rest looked up from reference TRBV19 and TRBJ2-3, is DGGITQSPKYLFRKEGQNVTLSCEQNLNHDAMYWYRQDPGQGLRLIYYSQIVNDFQKGDIAEGYSVSREKKESFPLTVTSAQKNPTAFYLCASNIHRLAGGTDTQYFGPGTRLTVL.

The chain carries TRBV27 and TRBJ2-3; 8 nucleotides match TRBD2. V was clipped by 3 bases and J by 0 bases; unmatched bases: 2. CDR1 MNHEY and CDR2 SMNVEV come from the germline V gene (reference sequence). This CDR3 contains 15 residues. The DNA of the CDR3 is TGTGCCAGCAGTTTGGAGCGGGGGAGCACAGATACGCAGTATTTT. Translating gives CASSLERGSTDTQYF.

This clone was picked up a small number of times. The gene calls are TRBV4-3 and TRBJ2-1; maybe TRBD2 (6 bases). Trimming left V 0 bases short and J 4 bases short, with 13 bases between. From germline, CDR1 is LGHNA and CDR2 YSLEER. This CDR3 region has 16 residues. The CDR3 loop reads CASSQDLGGSYNEQFF. In DNA form, the CDR3 reads TGCGCCAGCAGCCAAGATTTGGGGGGTTCATACAATGAGCAGTTCTTC.

The table lists this clone with a few counts. The chain employs TRBV5-1 and TRBJ1-4; 9 bases match TRBD1. CDR3 length equals 14 residues. Germline V gene sequence: CDR1 SGHRS, CDR2 YFSETQ. After removal of 4 bases from V and 6 bases from J, the junction contained 4 bases not matched to a gene. Here the CDR3 reads CASSTGTGHEKLFF. CDR3 nucleotides: TGCGCCAGCAGCACCGGGACAGGGCATGAAAAACTGTTTTTT.

This chain joins TRBV5-1 and TRBJ2-1; TRBD2 aligns across 8 bases. V lost 2 bases and J lost 4; bases outside the gene matches: 5. This CDR3 has 15 residues. Per germline, CDR1 SGHRS and CDR2 YFSETQ. The CDR3 DNA reads as TGCGCCAGCAGCTTTACAGCGGGGGAGTACAATGAGCAGTTCTTC. It yields the protein CASSFTAGEYNEQFF.

V usage is TRBV5-1 and J usage is TRBJ2-1; 7 nucleotides align to TRBD2. CDR1 is SGHRS and CDR2 is YFSETQ in the germline V gene. The CDR3 runs 18 residues. With 3 bases clipped from V and 1 base from J, the junction kept 13 bases outside the gene matches. CDR3 nucleotide sequence: TGCGCCAGCAGCTCTGGACACCCCGGGACTACATCCTACAATGAGCAGTTCTTC. This sequence encodes CASSSGHPGTTSYNEQFF.

The genes are TRBV30 and TRBJ1-3, with D uncertain. In germline, CDR1 is GTSNPN, CDR2 SVGIG (reference sequence). The CDR3 contains 13 residues. Trimming removed 2 bases at V and 0 bases at J, with 5 bases between. CDR3 in amino acids: CAWSPVSGNTIYF. The CDR3, as DNA: TGTGCCTGGAGTCCAGTCTCTGGAAACACCATATATTTT.

The gene calls are TRBV6-5 and TRBJ1-6; TRBD1 might be the D (6 bases). CDR1 and CDR2 from the germline V gene are MNHEY and SVGAGI. V lost 6 bases to trimming and J lost 7 bases, with 13 bases between them. The CDR3 totals 14 residues. This CDR3 reads CASRSGTPNSPLHF. For the CDR3, the DNA is TGTGCCAGCAGATCCGGGACACCAAATTCACCCCTCCACTTT.

V usage is TRBV19 and J usage is TRBJ2-7; 7 bases are shared with TRBD2. The ends lost 4 bases at V and 5 bases at J; junction bases unmatched: 5. From germline, CDR1 is LNHDA and CDR2 SQIVND (reference sequence). There are 13 residues in the CDR3. CDR3 residues: CASSSGGNNEQYF. CDR3 bases: TGTGCCAGTAGTAGCGGGGGAAACAACGAGCAGTACTTC.

This chain connects TRBV5-6 to TRBJ2-1, with 14 bases fitting TRBD2. V shed 5 bases and J 3 bases; nucleotides not matched to a gene: 13. Germline V gene sequence: CDR1 SGHDT, CDR2 YYEEEE. This CDR3 has 19 residues. The CDR3 protein is CASREAGGLAGVVYNEQFF. As DNA, the CDR3 is TGTGCCAGCAGAGAGGCTGGGGGACTAGCGGGGGTGGTCTACAATGAGCAGTTCTTC.

The V gene is TRBV20-1, the J gene TRBJ1-5, with TRBD1 matching 7 bases. The CDR3 spans 17 residues. Unmatched junction bases numbered 11, after V lost 3 bases and J lost 0 bases. Germline assignment: CDR1 DFQATT and CDR2 SNEGSKA (reference sequence). CDR3 nucleotide sequence: TGCAGTGCTAGTAGGACGCAGGGGGGATATAGCAATCAGCCCCAGCATTTT. Translating gives CSASRTQGGYSNQPQHF.

This clone showed up just a few times. This chain links TRBV7-9 with TRBJ1-2; no reliable D call. The germline CDR1 and CDR2 sequences are SEHNR and FQNEAQ (reference sequence). The CDR3 length is 18 residues. Trimming removed 5 bases at V and 1 base at J, with 23 bases between. The CDR3 region has the DNA TGTGCCAGCAGCCCCCGGGGAGGCCTACGGGGTTATAACTATGGCTACACCTTC. Translating gives CASSPRGGLRGYNYGYTF.

The chain uses TRBV5-1 and TRBJ1-1; 7 nucleotides match TRBD1. The CDR3 sequence is 13 residues long. V trimming: 2 bases; J trimming: 6 bases; junction bases outside the gene matches: 4. Germline V gene sequence: CDR1 SGHRS, CDR2 YFSETQ. The CDR3 is CASSFRGLAEAFF. CDR3 nucleotides: TGCGCCAGCAGCTTTAGGGGGCTCGCTGAAGCTTTCTTT.

As regards this clone: Other DNA sequences within the sample encode an identical CDR3. The genes are TRBV10-3 and TRBJ2-5; 7 bases line up with TRBD1. CDR1 is ENHRY and CDR2 is SYGVKD in the germline V gene. The CDR3 runs 13 residues. V dropped 4 bases and J dropped 2; count of bases not matched to a gene: 1. In DNA, the CDR3 is TGTGCCATCAGTGGGACAGGTCAAGAGACCCAGTACTTC. Translated: CAISGTGQETQYF.

This chain links TRBV6-6 with TRBJ1-2; 8 nucleotides match TRBD1. V lost 7 bases, J lost 8 bases, and 12 bases stayed unmatched. Germline CDR1 and CDR2: MNHNY and SVGAGI (reference sequence). CDR3 size: 14 residues. Written as DNA, the CDR3 is TGTGCCAGCATCCCAGGGGGCTCTAGCCGGGGCTACACCTTC. Amino acids: CASIPGGSSRGYTF.

The genes are TRBV20-1 and TRBJ2-1; 11 bases align to TRBD2. The CDR3 loop spans 16 amino acids. Unmatched junction bases numbered 5, after V lost 3 bases and J lost 1 base. Germline assignment: CDR1 DFQATT and CDR2 SNEGSKA (reference sequence). CDR3 in amino acids: CSASGSGGGSYNEQFF. The CDR3 nucleotides are TGCAGTGCTAGTGGTAGCGGGGGGGGTTCCTACAATGAGCAGTTCTTC.

This clone was picked up one time. The rearrangement uses TRBV29-1 and TRBJ1-4, with TRBD1 matching 7 bases. The V gene's germline CDR1 is SQVTM and CDR2 ANQGSEA. The CDR3 is made up of 13 amino acids. The V and J ends lost 3 bases and 5 bases, in that order; junction bases with no gene match: 3. In DNA form, the CDR3 reads TGCAGCGTTGATTCAGGGGGAAATGAAAAACTGTTTTTT. It is translated as CSVDSGGNEKLFF.

The gene calls are TRBV6-2 or TRBV6-3 and TRBJ2-3; 11 bases align to TRBD2. Germline-derived CDR1 and CDR2 are MNHEY and SVGEGT. V gave up 1 base and J gave up 3 bases; unmatched junction bases: 3. CDR3 size: 16 residues. In nucleotides, the CDR3 is TGTGCCAGCAGTTACTTAGCGGGGGGGCAAACAGATACGCAGTATTTT. Amino acid sequence: CASSYLAGGQTDTQYF.

The chain recombines TRBV10-3 with TRBJ2-7; TRBD2 is a possible D gene (5 bases). CDR1 ENHRY and CDR2 SYGVKD come from the germline V gene. This CDR3 is 13 amino acids long. Between the trimmed V and J ends, which lost 6 bases and 4 bases, there was a span of 13 bases. CDR3 region: CAIRAASGYEQYF. The CDR3 region has the DNA TGTGCCATCAGGGCAGCGTCGGGGTACGAGCAGTACTTC.

The chain recombines TRBV28 with TRBJ1-2; 8 bases line up with TRBD1. The trim removed 7 bases at V and 1 base at J, leaving 14 bases unmatched. CDR3 length: 17 amino acids. The V gene's germline CDR1 is MDHEN and CDR2 SYDVKM. CDR3: CASIPRGQAVFNYGYTF. In DNA form, the CDR3 reads TGTGCCAGCATCCCACGGGGACAGGCCGTTTTTAACTATGGCTACACCTTC.